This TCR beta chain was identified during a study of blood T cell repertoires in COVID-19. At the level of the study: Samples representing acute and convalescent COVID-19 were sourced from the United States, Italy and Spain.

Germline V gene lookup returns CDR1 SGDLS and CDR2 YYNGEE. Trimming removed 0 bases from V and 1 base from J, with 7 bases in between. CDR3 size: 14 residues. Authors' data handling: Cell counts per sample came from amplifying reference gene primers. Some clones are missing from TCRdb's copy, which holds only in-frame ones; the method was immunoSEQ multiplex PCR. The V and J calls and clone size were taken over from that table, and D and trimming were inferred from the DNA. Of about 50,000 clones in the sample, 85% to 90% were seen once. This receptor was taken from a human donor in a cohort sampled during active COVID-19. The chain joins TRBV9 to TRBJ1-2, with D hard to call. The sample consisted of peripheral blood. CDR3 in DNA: TGTGCCAGCAGCGTAGATGAGGATAACTATGGCTACACCTTC. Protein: CASSVDEDNYGYTF.